The 32 T cell receptor beta chains below all came from one sample that was sequenced in a study of blood T cell repertoires in COVID-19. TCRdb's copy holds only in-frame clones and misses some; the assay was immunoSEQ multiplex PCR. The data show 150,000 to 200,000 clones, with approximately 80% seen just once and 9.5% to 12% held by the top ten. Material for sequencing was PBMCs or T cells enriched from blood (not recorded which). The receptor set was obtained from a man aged 50-60 years who had recovered from COVID-19.

The rearrangement joins TRBV7-9 to TRBJ2-3; possibly TRBD2 for D (6 bases). Germline V gene lookup returns CDR1 SEHNR and CDR2 FQNEAQ (reference sequence). CDR3 length: 15 residues. V was shortened by 4 bases and J by 6 bases, with 17 bases between the two germline ends. The CDR3 region is CASSSRGARGDTQYF. The CDR3 region has the DNA TGTGCCAGCAGCTCCCGCGGGGCCCGGGGGGATACGCAGTATTTT.

V is TRBV9 and J is TRBJ2-7; TRBD2 matches at 9 bases. The CDR3 totals 16 residues. CDR1 and CDR2 (germline): SGDLS, YYNGEE. V lost 3 bases and J lost 0; bases outside the gene matches: 7. CDR3 amino acids: CASSALAGAFSYEQYF. The CDR3 region has the DNA TGTGCCAGCAGCGCATTAGCGGGGGCCTTCTCCTACGAGCAGTACTTC.

This chain links TRBV2 with TRBJ1-6; D is unresolved. Trimming removed 7 bases from V and 8 bases from J, with 12 bases in between. CDR1 and CDR2 (germline): SNHLY, FYNNEI. The CDR3 runs to 13 residues. The CDR3 region is CASTEWGDSPLHF. The DNA for the CDR3 is TGTGCCAGCACCGAATGGGGAGATTCACCCCTCCACTTT.

The chain employs TRBV19 and TRBJ1-5, with 10 bases identical to TRBD1. The germline V gene encodes CDR1 LNHDA and CDR2 SQIVND (reference sequence). CDR3 size: 17 residues. After removal of 6 bases from V and 2 bases from J, the junction contained 10 bases not matched to a gene. The CDR3 sequence: CASRRDRGLGGNQPQHF. In DNA form, the CDR3 reads TGTGCCAGTAGGCGGGACAGGGGACTCGGAGGCAATCAGCCCCAGCATTTT.

The rearrangement joins TRBV29-1 to TRBJ1-1; 12 bases match TRBD1. J was trimmed by 3 bases and V by 7 bases; bases with no gene match: 6. The CDR3 consists of 14 residues. Per the germline V gene, CDR1 is SQVTM and CDR2 is ANQGSEA. Written as DNA, the CDR3 is TGCAGCGCTGGGACAGGGGGCCGGGACACTGAAGCTTTCTTT. Translation: CSAGTGGRDTEAFF. The full variable domain, rest sourced from reference TRBV29-1 and TRBJ1-1, is SAVISQKPSRDICQRGTSLTIQCQVDSQVTMMFWYRQQPGQSLTLIATANQGSEATYESGFVIDKFPISRPNLTFSTLTVSNMSPEDSSIYLCSAGTGGRDTEAFFGQGTRLTVV.

The rearrangement uses TRBV25-1 and TRBJ1-3; D is unresolved. V was cut by 3 bases and J by 9 bases, with 15 bases left in between. The CDR3 runs 14 residues. Germline CDR1 MGHDK, CDR2 SYGVNS. CDR3 in amino acids: CASSELSLASTIYF. The CDR3 nucleotides read TGTGCCAGCAGTGAGCTCTCGCTAGCTAGCACCATATATTTT.

The rearrangement links TRBV7-2 to TRBJ2-3, with 11 bases aligning to TRBD2. V lost 1 base to trimming and J lost 3 bases; unmatched junction nucleotides: 6. Germline V gene sequence: CDR1 SGHTA, CDR2 FQGNSA. The length of the CDR3 is 17 residues. The CDR3 sequence: CASSLGLAGGPTDTQYF. CDR3 nucleotides: TGTGCCAGCAGCTTAGGGCTAGCGGGAGGACCTACAGATACGCAGTATTTT.

The CDR3 nucleotides read TGTGCCAGCAGCTTAGCGGGGGGAGGCAATCAGCCCCAGCATTTT. Its protein is CASSLAGGGNQPQHF. This chain joins TRBV7-9 and TRBJ1-5; a weak D match, TRBD1 (5 bases). V lost 0 bases and J lost 2, with 8 bases in between. CDR1 is SEHNR and CDR2 is FQNEAQ in the germline V gene (reference sequence). The CDR3 totals 15 residues. The full variable domain, in which reference TRBV7-9 and TRBJ1-5 provide the parts outside the CDR3, is DTGVSQNPRHKITKRGQNVTFRCDPISEHNRLYWYRQTLGQGPEFLTYFQNEAQLEKSRLLSDRFSAERPKGSFSTLEIQRTEQGDSAMYLCASSLAGGGNQPQHFGDGTRLSIL.

The rearrangement joins TRBV30 to TRBJ1-2; no definite D call. Trimming pared 1 base from V and 6 bases from J, leaving 12 bases between. Germline lookup yields CDR1 GTSNPN and CDR2 SVGIG (reference sequence). The CDR3 is 13 residues long. The CDR3 nucleotides read TGTGCCTGGAGTGGAGCCCTTGTCCATGGCTACACCTTC. This codes for CAWSGALVHGYTF.

This chain links TRBV2 with TRBJ1-1, with D possibly TRBD1 on 5 matching bases. The CDR3 totals 13 residues. V was trimmed by 8 bases and J by 4 bases, leaving 14 bases between them. Germline V gives CDR1 SNHLY, CDR2 FYNNEI. The CDR3 reads CASVGGEVTEAFF. In nucleotides, the CDR3 is TGTGCCAGCGTCGGGGGAGAAGTCACTGAAGCTTTCTTT.

The chain uses TRBV18 and TRBJ2-5; 10 bases fit TRBD1. Germline CDR1 KGHSH, CDR2 LQKENI. The CDR3 has 17 residues. Unmatched junction bases numbered 10, after V lost 2 bases and J lost 4 bases. The CDR3 loop reads CASSPGTGVGGVETQYF. The CDR3 bases are TGTGCCAGCTCACCAGGGACAGGGGTTGGAGGAGTAGAGACCCAGTACTTC.

The table lists this clone with a few counts. This sequence joins TRBV7-8 and TRBJ1-2; 9 nucleotides match TRBD1. With V trimmed by 4 bases and J by 0 bases, 12 bases remained unmatched. This CDR3 comprises 18 residues. CDR1 is SGHVS, CDR2 FQNEAQ, per germline. The DNA of the CDR3 is TGTGCCAGCAGCTGGGGGAGCGGACAGGGGTCTCCTAACTATGGCTACACCTTC. Its protein is CASSWGSGQGSPNYGYTF. The full variable domain, completed using reference TRBV7-8 and TRBJ1-2, is GAGVSQSPRYKVAKRGQDVALRCDPISGHVSLFWYQQALGQGPEFLTYFQNEAQLDKSGLPSDRFFAERPEGSVSTLKIQRTQQEDSAVYLCASSWGSGQGSPNYGYTFGSGTRLTVV.

This clone was recorded only once. This chain connects TRBV25-1 to TRBJ2-7, with D perhaps TRBD2 (5 bases). This CDR3 contains 12 residues. Germline lookup yields CDR1 MGHDK and CDR2 SYGVNS. V lost 5 bases to trimming and J lost 7 bases, with 12 bases between them. CDR3 amino acids: CASSNPGMEQYF. The CDR3 DNA reads TGTGCCAGCAGTAATCCGGGGATGGAGCAGTACTTC.

This clone was detected only once. CDR3 bases: TGTGCCAGCAGCTTAATATCCGGAGCCGAGGAAGGAGAGACCCAGTACTTC. It yields the protein CASSLISGAEEGETQYF. This rearrangement joins TRBV7-3 to TRBJ2-5; D is uncertain. Per germline, CDR1 SGHTA and CDR2 FQGTGA. The CDR3 runs 17 residues. Trimming removed 1 base from V and 4 bases from J, with 19 bases in between.

This clone came up a few times. The chain employs TRBV19 and TRBJ1-5; maybe TRBD1 (5 bases). Germline CDR1 and CDR2: LNHDA and SQIVND (reference sequence). There are 18 residues in the CDR3. The V end lost 6 bases, the J end lost 2 bases, and 23 bases lay between the germline ends. This chain's CDR3 is CASSHSIRPGGRNQPQHF. In nucleotides, the CDR3 is TGTGCCAGTAGCCATTCCATACGCCCCGGGGGTCGCAATCAGCCCCAGCATTTT.

This clone was observed at least ten times. The rearrangement links TRBV19 to TRBJ1-4; D perhaps matches TRBD1 (5 bases). CDR1 and CDR2 from the germline V gene are LNHDA and SQIVND (reference sequence). The CDR3 contains 16 residues. The V gene lost 5 bases and the J gene lost 4 bases, with 17 bases spanning the gap. In nucleotides, the CDR3 is TGTGCCAGTAGTGTAACCGGGACTCTTCGTAATGAAAAACTGTTTTTT. Amino acids: CASSVTGTLRNEKLFF.

CDR3 DNA: TGTGCCAGCAGCCAAGCCACGGGAGGATTGTCTATTCAGTACTTC. Its protein product is CASSQATGGLSIQYF. This sequence joins TRBV3-1 (or the pseudogene TRBV3-2) and TRBJ2-4; 7 bases align to TRBD2. J was trimmed by 10 bases and V by 1 base; bases with no gene match: 10. The V gene's germline CDR1 is LGHDT and CDR2 YNNKEL (reference sequence). This CDR3 is built from 15 residues.

J is TRBJ1-2 and V is TRBV12-3 or TRBV12-4; TRBD1 might be the D (5 bases). With 3 bases removed from V and 2 bases from J, the gap between germline ends came to 7 bases. The CDR3 contains 13 residues. The CDR3 region is CASSLGGNYGYTF. DNA of the CDR3: TGTGCCAGCAGTTTGGGGGGGAACTATGGCTACACCTTC.

Of note for this clone: This sample includes further DNA sequences coding for the same CDR3. This chain joins TRBV14 and TRBJ1-1; tentatively, D is TRBD1 (6 bases). Trimming left V 4 bases short and J 1 base short, with 7 bases between. CDR1 SGHDN and CDR2 FVKESK come from the germline V gene. This CDR3 comprises 13 residues. In DNA, the CDR3 is TGTGCCAGCAGCCTGGGACAGAACACTGAAGCTTTCTTT. It translates to CASSLGQNTEAFF.

This sequence joins TRBV7-3 and TRBJ1-2; maybe TRBD1 (5 bases). Germline-derived CDR1 and CDR2 are SGHTA and FQGTGA. The CDR3 spans 14 residues. V gave up 1 base and J gave up 7 bases, with 13 bases separating them. CDR3 DNA sequence: TGTGCCAGCAGCTTAAGTCCGGGGGAAGGTGGCTACACCTTC. It translates to CASSLSPGEGGYTF.

Turning to this clone: Compared with germline, one end of the junction differs, possibly owing to a read error. This sequence joins TRBV9 and TRBJ2-5; D possibly corresponds to TRBD2 (6 bases). Germline assignment: CDR1 SGDLS and CDR2 YYNGEE. The CDR3 consists of 13 residues. In DNA, the CDR3 is TGTGCCAGCAGCGTAGATTGGGAGGCCCCCGTCGACTTC. Protein: CASSVDWEAPVDF.

The genes are TRBV5-1 and TRBJ2-3, with 7 positions matching TRBD1. The CDR3 is 14 residues long. Germline trimming cut 1 base from V and 4 bases from J; bases unmatched to any gene: 3. The germline CDR1 and CDR2 sequences are SGHRS and YFSETQ. The CDR3 DNA is TGCGCCAGCAGCTTGATTGACAGGGCAGATACGCAGTATTTT. Translation: CASSLIDRADTQYF.

The chain links TRBV28 to TRBJ1-3, with TRBD1 matching 9 bases. J gave up 3 bases and V 3 bases, and 3 bases lay outside the gene matches. The length of the CDR3 is 15 residues. CDR1 and CDR2 (germline): MDHEN, SYDVKM. This CDR3 is CASSFTGGSGNTIYF. CDR3 DNA: TGTGCCAGCAGTTTCACAGGGGGCAGTGGAAACACCATATATTTT.

The chain carries TRBV7-2 and TRBJ2-7; D perhaps matches TRBD2 (5 bases). Trimming took 5 bases from V and 2 from J, leaving 19 bases between them. This CDR3 has 16 amino acids. Germline CDR1 and CDR2: SGHTA and FQGNSA. The CDR3 DNA reads TGTGCCAGCAGCCGTGCTAGCTCTGGGTCTACCTACGAGCAGTACTTC. Translated, it gives CASSRASSGSTYEQYF.

The chain has TRBV24-1 and TRBJ2-5, with TRBD1 identical over 7 bases. V was clipped by 0 bases and J by 5 bases; unmatched bases: 8. CDR1 and CDR2 from the germline V gene are KGHDR and SFDVKD. The CDR3 is 16 residues long. The CDR3 DNA is TGTGCCACCAGTGATTTGCAGGGACAGTTCGGGGAGACCCAGTACTTC. The encoded protein is CATSDLQGQFGETQYF.

This clone was seen only a few times. The chain employs TRBV19 and TRBJ2-3, with 13 nucleotides matching TRBD2. V shed 7 bases, J shed 3 bases, and the junction held 4 bases outside the gene matches. The CDR3 has 15 residues. The germline gives CDR1 LNHDA, CDR2 SQIVND (reference sequence). The CDR3 reads CASKWGLAGTDTQYF. The CDR3 DNA sequence: TGTGCCAGTAAATGGGGACTAGCGGGAACAGATACGCAGTATTTT.

Details on this clone: Distinct nucleotide sequences in the sample also encode this CDR3. The V call is TRBV6-5, the J call TRBJ1-1, with a tentative D call TRBD1 (6 bases). This CDR3 is 15 amino acids long. Trimming stripped 0 bases from V and 3 bases from J, with 11 bases between. Germline V lookup: CDR1 MNHEY, CDR2 SVGAGI. The CDR3 reads CASSYSPGGDTEAFF. CDR3 DNA sequence: TGTGCCAGCAGTTACTCGCCGGGGGGCGACACTGAAGCTTTCTTT.

A few counts support this clone. This chain joins TRBV19 and TRBJ1-6, with a weak D call TRBD1 (5 bases). This CDR3 is built from 15 residues. Trimming stripped 7 bases from V and 7 bases from J, with 17 bases between. Germline V gene lookup returns CDR1 LNHDA and CDR2 SQIVND (reference sequence). CDR3 sequence (DNA): TGTGCCAGTACCCCAGGGCCAACTACAAATTCACCCCTCCACTTT. It specifies CASTPGPTTNSPLHF.

The chain is built from TRBV9 and TRBJ1-1; D unclear. This CDR3 has 13 amino acids. The germline gives CDR1 SGDLS, CDR2 YYNGEE. V was trimmed by 0 bases and J by 11 bases, leaving 14 bases between them. The CDR3 bases are TGTGCCAGCAGCGTAGAAGCTTCTGCTCGGGCTTTCTTT. Residues: CASSVEASARAFF. Full variable domain (remainder filled in from reference TRBV9 and TRBJ1-1): DSGVTQTPKHLITATGQRVTLRCSPRSGDLSVYWYQQSLDQGLQFLIQYYNGEERAKGNILERFSAQQFPDLHSELNLSSLELGDSALYFCASSVEASARAFFGQGTRLTVV.

The V call is TRBV12-2, the J call TRBJ1-6; the table gives TRBD1 as D, unverified against the DNA. TRBV12-2 is a pseudogene locus. The CDR3 loop spans 17 amino acids. The chain's CDR3 is CASLPTGAQGSHSPLHF. In DNA, the CDR3 is TGTGCAAGTCTCCCTACTGGGGCTCAGGGGTCCCATTCACCCCTCCACTTT.

The J gene is TRBJ1-6, the V gene TRBV5-1; 10 nucleotides match TRBD1. Germline CDR1 reads SGHRS; CDR2 reads YFSETQ. Germline trimming cut 1 base from V and 9 bases from J; bases unmatched to any gene: 4. The CDR3 covers 15 residues. The CDR3 coding sequence is TGCGCCAGCAGCTTGCGCGGACAGGGGGTTTCACCCCTCCACTTT. Translated, it gives CASSLRGQGVSPLHF. Based on the CDR3 plus reference TRBV5-1 and TRBJ1-6, the full variable domain is KAGVTQTPRYLIKTRGQQVTLSCSPISGHRSVSWYQQTPGQGLQFLFEYFSETQRNKGNFPGRFSGRQFSNSRSEMNVSTLELGDSALYLCASSLRGQGVSPLHFGNGTRLTVT.

The chain couples TRBV28 to TRBJ2-6, with D tentatively TRBD2 (5 bases). This CDR3 is built from 14 residues. Per the germline V gene, CDR1 is MDHEN and CDR2 is SYDVKM. V lost 7 bases to trimming and J lost 4 bases, with 11 bases between them. The DNA of the CDR3 is TGTGCCAGCACGGAGGTGTACGGGGCCAACGTCCTGACTTTC. Its translation: CASTEVYGANVLTF.